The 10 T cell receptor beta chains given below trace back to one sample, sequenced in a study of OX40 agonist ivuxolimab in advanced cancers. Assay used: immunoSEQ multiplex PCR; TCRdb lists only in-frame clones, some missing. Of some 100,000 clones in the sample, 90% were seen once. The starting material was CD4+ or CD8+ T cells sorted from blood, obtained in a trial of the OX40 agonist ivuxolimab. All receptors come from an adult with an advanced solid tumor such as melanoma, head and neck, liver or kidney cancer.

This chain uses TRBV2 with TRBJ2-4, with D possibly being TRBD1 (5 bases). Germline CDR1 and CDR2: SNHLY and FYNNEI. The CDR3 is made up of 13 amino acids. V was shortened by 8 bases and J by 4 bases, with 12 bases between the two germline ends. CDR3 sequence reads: CASAAPGKNIQYF. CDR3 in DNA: TGTGCCAGCGCGGCACCAGGGAAAAACATTCAGTACTTC.

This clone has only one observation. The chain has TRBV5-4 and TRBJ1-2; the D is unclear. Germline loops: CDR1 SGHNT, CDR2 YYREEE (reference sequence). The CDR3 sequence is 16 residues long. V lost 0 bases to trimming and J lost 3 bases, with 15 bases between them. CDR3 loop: CASSLGGQERHYGYTF. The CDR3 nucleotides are TGTGCCAGCAGCTTGGGTGGGCAGGAGCGCCACTATGGCTACACCTTC.

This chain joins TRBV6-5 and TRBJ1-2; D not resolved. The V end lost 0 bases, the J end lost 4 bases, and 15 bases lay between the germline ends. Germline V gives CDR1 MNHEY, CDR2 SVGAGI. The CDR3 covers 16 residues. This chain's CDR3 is CASSYSRTGGLYGYTF. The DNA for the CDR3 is TGTGCCAGCAGTTACTCCCGAACCGGTGGTCTCTATGGCTACACCTTC.

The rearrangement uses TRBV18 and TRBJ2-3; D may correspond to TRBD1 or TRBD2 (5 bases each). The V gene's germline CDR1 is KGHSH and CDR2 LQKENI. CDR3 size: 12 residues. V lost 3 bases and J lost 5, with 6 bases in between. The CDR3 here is CASSPGRDTQYF. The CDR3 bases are TGTGCCAGCTCACCGGGACGAGATACGCAGTATTTT.

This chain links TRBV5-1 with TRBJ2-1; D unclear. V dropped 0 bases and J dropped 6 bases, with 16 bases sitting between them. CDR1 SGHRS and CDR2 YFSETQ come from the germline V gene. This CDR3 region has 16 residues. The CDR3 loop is CASSLAFTPSRNEQFF. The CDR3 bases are TGCGCCAGCAGCTTGGCCTTCACCCCTAGTCGCAATGAGCAGTTCTTC.

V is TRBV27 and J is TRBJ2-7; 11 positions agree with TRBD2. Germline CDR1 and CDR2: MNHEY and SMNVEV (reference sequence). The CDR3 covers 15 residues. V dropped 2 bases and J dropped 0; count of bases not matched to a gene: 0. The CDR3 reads CASSLTSGSSYEQYF. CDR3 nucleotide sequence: TGTGCCAGCAGTTTAACTAGCGGGAGCTCCTACGAGCAGTACTTC.

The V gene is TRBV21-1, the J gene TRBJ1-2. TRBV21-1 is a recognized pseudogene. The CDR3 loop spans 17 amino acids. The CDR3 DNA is TGTGCCAGCAGCAAAGTTTTGGGTGTAGGTGGTACGGATGGCTACACCTTC. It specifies CASSKVLGVGGTDGYTF.

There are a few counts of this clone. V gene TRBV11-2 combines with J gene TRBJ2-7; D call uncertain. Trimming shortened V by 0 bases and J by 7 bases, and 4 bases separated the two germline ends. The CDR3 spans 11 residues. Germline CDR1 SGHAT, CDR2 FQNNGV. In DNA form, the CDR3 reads TGTGCCAGCAGCTTAGAAGTGGAGCAGTACTTC. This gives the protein CASSLEVEQYF.

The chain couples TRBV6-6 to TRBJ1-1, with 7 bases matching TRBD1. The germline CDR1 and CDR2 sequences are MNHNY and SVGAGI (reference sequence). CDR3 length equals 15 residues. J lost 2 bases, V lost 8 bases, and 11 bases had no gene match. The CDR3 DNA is TGTGCCAGCGTGTCAGGACAGGTCATCAACACTGAAGCTTTCTTT. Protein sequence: CASVSGQVINTEAFF.

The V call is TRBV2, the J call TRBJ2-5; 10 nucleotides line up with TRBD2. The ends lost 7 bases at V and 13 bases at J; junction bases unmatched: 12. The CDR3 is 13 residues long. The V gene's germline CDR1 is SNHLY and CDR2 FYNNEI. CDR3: CASMPSGRAPLYF. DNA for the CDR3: TGTGCCAGCATGCCAAGCGGGAGGGCCCCTTTGTACTTC.